The clone carrying this TCR beta chain has just one count. This may stem from a read error, because a much larger clone lies one nucleotide away. This entry belongs to a study of T cells in Graves' hyperthyroidism and ophthalmopathy. The V and J ends lost 5 bases and 8 bases, in that order; junction bases with no gene match: 8. This CDR3 is 12 amino acids long. The germline V gene has CDR1 SQVTM and CDR2 ANQGSEA. Using RNA transcripts as the source, TCR beta CDR3 regions were amplified. HTBI primers drove first-round RT-PCR of the TCR CDR3. MiXCR, applied by TCRdb to the multiplex PCR reads, yields one record per CDR3 protein. The repertoire has nearly 750,000 distinct CDR3 sequences, about a third of them found once; the top ten carry 31%.

This receptor was identified in a middle-aged woman with Graves' hyperthyroidism. Specimen: blood. The chain links TRBV29-1 to TRBJ1-2; the match to TRBD1 covers 7 bases. The CDR3 protein is CSVQQGTVGYTF. CDR3 sequence (DNA): TGCAGCGTTCAACAGGGGACGGTCGGCTACACCTTC. The full variable domain, completed using reference TRBV29-1 and TRBJ1-2, is SAVISQKPSRDICQRGTSLTIQCQVDSQVTMMFWYRQQPGQSLTLIATANQGSEATYESGFVIDKFPISRPNLTFSTLTVSNMSPEDSSIYLCSVQQGTVGYTFGSGTRLTVV.